The T cell receptor (beta chain) described here comes from a study of T cells after yellow fever vaccination (dated by TCRdb to the late 2010s). With regard to the full study: Libraries from fractions with low cell numbers were prepared with the SMART-Seq v4 Ultra Low Input RNA kit. Two healthy male donors, one aged 18 to 30 and one aged 30 to 40 years, made up the cohort. Bulk TCR alpha and beta repertoires were sequenced longitudinally to track T-cell clones before and after primary and booster YFV17D yellow fever vaccination. Blood was collected at multiple timepoints before and after primary and secondary immunization, and bulk PBMC replicates and cell subsets were isolated. The paper as a whole reports these results and caveats: The secondary T-cell response was found to be weaker but faster than the primary response, with a peak reached on day 5 rather than on day 15. Because abundant contaminating clonotypes from the bulk population could be contained in FACS-sorted repertoires, computational filtering was required. After the booster, most of the clones that had expanded following primary vaccination were detected again (roughly 97% of CD4 and around 90% of CD8), which suggests that memory was broadly maintained. Because only two donors were included in the study, the extent to which the findings can be generalized is limited. A small share of clonotypes occurred in both CD4 and CD8 compartments, likely arising from convergent recombination.

V sheds 5 bases and J sheds 8 bases, leaving 17 bases between their ends. From the germline V gene, CDR1 is SGHTA and CDR2 is FQGTGA. The CDR3 starts with the cysteine, ends with the phenylalanine, and has 14 residues. Kept here is only the CDR3 DNA, which spans 42 bases and is read in frame from base 1. TCRdb shows the sequencer as Illumina NovaSeq 6000. TCR cDNA was synthesized by 5'RACE template switching, which introduced a universal primer site and unique molecular identifiers. Priming for cDNA synthesis came from both the TCR alpha and TCR beta constant segments. Library amplification used two PCR steps, and the second PCR step added sample barcodes and sequencing adapters. Sequencing of the libraries was done on either Illumina HiSeq 2500 (2x100 bp) or NovaSeq (2x150 bp). From the authors' description of their analysis: MIGEC was used to demultiplex reads and collapse the reads into UMI consensus sequences, and MiXCR was used for V(D)J alignment. Using edgeR on replicate PBMC samples, clonotypes were called vaccine-responding if FDR was below 0.01 and the log2 fold change was above 5 up to day 15. Bulk clonotypes were assigned CD4 or CD8 identity according to which sequenced CD4 or CD8 repertoire held them at higher abundance. TCRdb reprocessed the public reads (quality trimming at Q25 with fastp, clone calling with MiXCR) and kept in-frame beta chains. Every distinct CDR3 protein forms one entry, paired with its most common genes and DNA. The authors' filters were not applied to this entry. Present in this sample are some 400,000 distinct CDR3 sequences, about 17% of which were seen just once. In total, the top ten clones hold roughly a sixth of the sample.

The treatment or condition label for this specimen denotes: live attenuated yellow fever vaccine strain. Two biological replicates of bulk PBMCs were collected at each blood-draw timepoint. A standard Ficoll-Paque protocol was used to isolate PBMCs from peripheral blood. TriZol was used to extract RNA from bulk PBMCs, from CD4 and CD8 fractions, and from dextramer-positive and dextramer-negative fractions. On this clonotype itself: No cognate antigen has been identified for it. It has no much larger one-base neighbor in the sample; base qualities were not kept.

The starting material was PBMCs, obtained before the yellow fever booster vaccination. The V and J genes are TRBV7-3 and TRBJ2-3; the D gene cannot be resolved beyond TRBD1 or TRBD2, each matching 5 bases. The receptor's source is a man between 18 and 35 years old who received the YFV17D yellow fever vaccine. The DNA sequence is as follows: TGTGCCAGCAGCCAAGTGGTAGATGGGGGTACGCAGTATTTT. This yields the protein CASSQVVDGGTQYF.